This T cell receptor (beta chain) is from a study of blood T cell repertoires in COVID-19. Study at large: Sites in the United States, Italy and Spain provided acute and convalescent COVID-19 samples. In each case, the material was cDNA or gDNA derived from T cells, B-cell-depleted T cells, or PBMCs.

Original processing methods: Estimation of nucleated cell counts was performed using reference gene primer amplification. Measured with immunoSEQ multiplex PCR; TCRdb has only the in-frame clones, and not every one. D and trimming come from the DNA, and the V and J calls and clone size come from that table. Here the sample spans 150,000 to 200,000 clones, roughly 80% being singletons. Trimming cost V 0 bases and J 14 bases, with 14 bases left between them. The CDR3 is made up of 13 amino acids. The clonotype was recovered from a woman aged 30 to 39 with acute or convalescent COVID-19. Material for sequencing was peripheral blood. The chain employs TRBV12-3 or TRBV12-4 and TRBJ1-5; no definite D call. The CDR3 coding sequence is TGTGCCAGCAGTTTAGCGGAGGGAGGGTGGAAGCATTTT. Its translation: CASSLAEGGWKHF.